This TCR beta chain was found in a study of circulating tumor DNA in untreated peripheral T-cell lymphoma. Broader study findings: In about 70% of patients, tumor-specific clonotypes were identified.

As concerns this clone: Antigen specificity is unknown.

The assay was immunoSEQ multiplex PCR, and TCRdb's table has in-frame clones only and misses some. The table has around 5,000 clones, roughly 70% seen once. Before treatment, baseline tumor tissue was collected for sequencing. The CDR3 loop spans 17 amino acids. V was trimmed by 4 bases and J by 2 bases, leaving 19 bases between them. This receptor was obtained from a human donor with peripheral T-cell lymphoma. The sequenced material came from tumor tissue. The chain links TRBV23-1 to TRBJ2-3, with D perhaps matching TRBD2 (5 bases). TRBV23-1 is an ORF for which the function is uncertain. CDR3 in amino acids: CASSRRWTSSDTDTQYF. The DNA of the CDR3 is TGCGCCAGCAGTCGCCGCTGGACTTCCTCCGACACAGATACGCAGTATTTT.